The source of this T cell receptor (beta chain) is a study of regulatory T cells in long-lasting Graves disease. Described time point: persistent/refractory GD, antithyroid drugs over 5 years with positive TRAb. RNA from PBMCs was the source of the TCR library. This clonotype has a handful of counts. According to the study, TCR beta libraries were built with iRepertoire HTBI primers and CDR3-region Arm-PCR. TCRdb reprocessed the multiplex PCR reads via MiXCR and lists one record per CDR3 protein. The sample records some 430,000 distinct CDR3 sequences, roughly 21% being singletons. The clonotype originates from a female donor with Graves disease. The material sequenced was peripheral blood mononuclear cells (PBMCs), taken when the disease was refractory, from a patient treated with antithyroid drugs.

CDR3 loop: CASSGGINNYGYTF. CDR3 nucleotides: TGTGCCAGCAGTGGAGGGATAAATAACTATGGCTACACCTTC. The chain couples TRBV6-1 to TRBJ1-2; D gene ambiguous. V shed 4 bases and J shed 1 base, with 10 bases lying between them. CDR1 is MNHNS and CDR2 is SASEGT in the germline V gene. The CDR3 runs 14 residues.